A single sample is the source of the 30 T cell receptor beta chains below, sequenced in a study of cytomegalovirus exposure and HLA in healthy donors. The data were produced by immunoSEQ multiplex PCR, yet TCRdb's version contains in-frame clones alone and is incomplete. This sample yields around 20,000 clones, of which around 96% are seen a single time; roughly a tenth belongs to the top ten. What was sequenced was PBMCs. The source is a man aged 25 to 40 in good health and CMV-seropositive.

V and J are TRBV28 and TRBJ2-7; tentatively, D is TRBD1 (6 bases). Trimming pared 7 bases from V and 2 bases from J, leaving 15 bases between. The CDR3 extends over 14 amino acids. From germline, CDR1 is MDHEN and CDR2 SYDVKM. The CDR3 DNA reads as TGTGCCAGCACCATCCGGGACAAGACCTACGAGCAGTACTTC. This sequence encodes CASTIRDKTYEQYF. Combining the CDR3 with reference TRBV28 and TRBJ2-7 gives the whole variable domain DVKVTQSSRYLVKRTGEKVFLECVQDMDHENMFWYRQDPGLGLRLIYFSYDVKMKEKGDIPEGYSVSREKKERFSLILESASTNQTSMYLCASTIRDKTYEQYFGPGTRLTVT.

This chain uses TRBV6-5 with TRBJ2-5; maybe TRBD2 (7 bases). V gave up 0 bases and J gave up 4 bases, with 12 bases separating them. Germline CDR1 and CDR2: MNHEY and SVGAGI. CDR3 length equals 15 residues. The CDR3 nucleotides read TGTGCCAGCAGTTACTCGCTAGGGGGGGGAGAGACCCAGTACTTC. This sequence encodes CASSYSLGGGETQYF.

This chain uses TRBV5-1 with TRBJ2-7; 9 bases map to TRBD1. V lost 4 bases to trimming and J lost 5 bases; unmatched junction nucleotides: 4. The CDR3 sequence is 13 residues long. Germline V CDR1 and CDR2: SGHRS, YFSETQ. CDR3 sequence: CASSKTGGHEQYF. The CDR3 nucleotides are TGCGCCAGCAGCAAGACAGGGGGGCACGAGCAGTACTTC.

The chain couples TRBV4-2 to TRBJ2-2; 8 positions match TRBD1. Germline lookup yields CDR1 LGHNA and CDR2 YNFKEQ. Trimming removed 2 bases from V and 4 bases from J; junction bases left unmatched: 3. The CDR3 is made up of 15 amino acids. The CDR3 DNA reads TGTGCCAGCAGCCAAAGGACAGGGCGCACCGGGGAGCTGTTTTTT. Amino acids: CASSQRTGRTGELFF.

The chain's CDR3 is CASSPRRTGGTEAFF. CDR3 DNA sequence: TGTGCCAGCAGCCCCCGGAGGACAGGGGGCACTGAAGCTTTCTTT. The rearrangement joins TRBV28 to TRBJ1-1, with 10 bases fitting TRBD1. The CDR3 totals 15 residues. The germline CDR1 and CDR2 sequences are MDHEN and SYDVKM. V dropped 6 bases and J dropped 4; count of bases not matched to a gene: 8.

This chain joins TRBV6-5 and TRBJ1-2; TRBD1 agrees at 9 bases. Germline assignment: CDR1 MNHEY and CDR2 SVGAGI. Trimming took 6 bases from V and 7 from J; bases not matched to a gene: 9. The CDR3 has 14 residues. In nucleotides, the CDR3 is TGTGCCAGCAGAACCCAATACAGGGGGCTTGGCTACACCTTC. Protein product: CASRTQYRGLGYTF.

This rearrangement joins TRBV19 to TRBJ1-2; the match to TRBD1 covers 7 bases. This CDR3 is 15 amino acids long. Germline loops: CDR1 LNHDA, CDR2 SQIVND (reference sequence). V lost 5 bases, J lost 1 base, and 7 bases stayed unmatched. CDR3 in amino acids: CASSGRQGGNYGYTF. CDR3 DNA: TGTGCCAGTAGTGGAAGACAGGGCGGTAACTATGGCTACACCTTC.

The chain recombines TRBV5-4 with TRBJ2-1; TRBD2 matches at 13 bases. Looked up from germline, CDR1 is SGHNT and CDR2 is YYREEE (reference sequence). V was clipped by 4 bases and J by 5 bases; unmatched bases: 6. The CDR3 has 16 residues. The CDR3 bases are TGTGCCAGCAGCGGAGGACTAGCGGGAGTTAACAATGAGCAGTTCTTC. It translates to CASSGGLAGVNNEQFF.

V gene TRBV6-5 combines with J gene TRBJ1-3, with unresolved D. CDR3 length equals 16 residues. CDR1 and CDR2 from the germline V gene are MNHEY and SVGAGI. Trimming removed 4 bases at V and 0 bases at J, with 13 bases between. The CDR3 nucleotides are TGTGCCAGCAGTTCGTACGGAGCCCGCTCTGGAAACACCATATATTTT. Translating gives CASSSYGARSGNTIYF.

V and J are TRBV5-1 and TRBJ2-7; D gene ambiguous. The CDR3 consists of 11 residues. Trimming left V 5 bases short and J 3 bases short, with 6 bases between. The germline V gene has CDR1 SGHRS and CDR2 YFSETQ. The CDR3 is CASSPGYEQYF. DNA of the CDR3: TGCGCCAGCAGTCCAGGCTACGAGCAGTACTTC. Variable domain in full (rest from reference TRBV5-1 and TRBJ2-7): KAGVTQTPRYLIKTRGQQVTLSCSPISGHRSVSWYQQTPGQGLQFLFEYFSETQRNKGNFPGRFSGRQFSNSRSEMNVSTLELGDSALYLCASSPGYEQYFGPGTRLTVT.

This rearrangement joins TRBV29-1 to TRBJ2-3, with 14 positions matching TRBD2. CDR3 size: 17 residues. Trimming at V came to 5 bases and at J to 2 bases, leaving 9 bases not matched to a gene. Germline V gene sequence: CDR1 SQVTM, CDR2 ANQGSEA. The CDR3 sequence: CSVPRLAGGDLTDTQYF. CDR3 nucleotide sequence: TGCAGCGTTCCCAGACTAGCGGGAGGGGATCTCACAGATACGCAGTATTTT.

The gene calls are TRBV9 and TRBJ2-2; 7 bases line up with TRBD2. J was trimmed by 2 bases and V by 4 bases; bases with no gene match: 8. The CDR3 is made up of 16 amino acids. CDR1 is SGDLS, CDR2 YYNGEE, per germline. The CDR3 reads CASSPNPGGNTGELFF. CDR3 sequence (DNA): TGTGCCAGCAGCCCTAACCCGGGAGGTAACACCGGGGAGCTGTTTTTT.

The V gene is TRBV11-2, the J gene TRBJ2-7; 7 bases match TRBD1. The CDR3 consists of 14 residues. The V gene's germline CDR1 is SGHAT and CDR2 FQNNGV. The J segment lost 6 bases and the V segment lost 7 bases, leaving 12 bases of the junction unmatched. The CDR3 is CASTWQWDRREQYF. The CDR3 DNA reads TGTGCCAGCACCTGGCAATGGGACAGACGCGAGCAGTACTTC.

This chain connects TRBV29-1 to TRBJ2-5; 7 positions match TRBD1. CDR1 and CDR2 (germline): SQVTM, ANQGSEA. This CDR3 has 14 amino acids. The trim removed 4 bases at V and 1 base at J, leaving 6 bases unmatched. CDR3 DNA sequence: TGCAGCGTTGGACTCCCAGGGGGCCAAGAGACCCAGTACTTC. It encodes CSVGLPGGQETQYF.

For the CDR3, the DNA is TGCGCCAGCAGCCAGCCGGGACAGGCCTACGAGCAGTACTTC. Its protein is CASSQPGQAYEQYF. The V gene is TRBV4-1, the J gene TRBJ2-7; 8 nucleotides line up with TRBD1. J lost 2 bases, V lost 3 bases, and 3 bases had no gene match. The CDR3 is 14 residues long. In germline, CDR1 is MGHRA, CDR2 YSYEKL.

The rearrangement links TRBV4-1 to TRBJ2-3, with 11 bases identical to TRBD2. The germline CDR1 and CDR2 sequences are MGHRA and YSYEKL. The junction had 5 bases not matched to a gene; V was cut back by 2 bases and J by 1 base. The CDR3 has 17 amino acids. The CDR3 DNA sequence: TGCGCCAGCAGCCAACCATATAGCGGGAGGGGCACAGATACGCAGTATTTT. This translates into CASSQPYSGRGTDTQYF.

The rearrangement joins TRBV2 to TRBJ1-5, with 7 bases fitting TRBD1. V lost 6 bases to trimming and J lost 0 bases; unmatched junction nucleotides: 5. This CDR3 is built from 15 residues. Germline V gene sequence: CDR1 SNHLY, CDR2 FYNNEI. The CDR3 reads CASRSGQPSNQPQHF. The CDR3 DNA follows: TGTGCCAGCAGATCGGGACAGCCTAGCAATCAGCCCCAGCATTTT.

The sample holds one count of this clone. The chain uses TRBV9 and TRBJ2-1; TRBD1 matches at 9 bases. V lost 2 bases and J lost 6; bases outside the gene matches: 3. The length of the CDR3 is 14 residues. Per germline, CDR1 SGDLS and CDR2 YYNGEE. The DNA of the CDR3 is TGTGCCAGCAGCGTCCTGACAGGGGGCAATGAGCAGTTCTTC. Protein: CASSVLTGGNEQFF.

This sequence joins TRBV25-1 and TRBJ2-1; the match to TRBD2 covers 7 bases. CDR1 and CDR2 from the germline V gene are MGHDK and SYGVNS. The V and J ends lost 4 bases and 6 bases, in that order; junction bases with no gene match: 9. CDR3 length: 15 residues. This chain's CDR3 is CASSVGAGTGNEQFF. The CDR3, as DNA: TGTGCCAGCAGTGTAGGAGCGGGGACGGGCAATGAGCAGTTCTTC.

The chain uses TRBV11-2 and TRBJ2-7; 8 bases are shared with TRBD1. V gave up 0 bases and J gave up 6 bases; unmatched junction bases: 1. The CDR3 is 13 amino acids. Germline lookup yields CDR1 SGHAT and CDR2 FQNNGV. CDR3 loop: CASSLDRGREQYF. CDR3 nucleotides: TGTGCCAGCAGCTTAGACAGGGGGCGCGAGCAGTACTTC.

This clone was detected only once. This sequence joins TRBV7-3 and TRBJ2-2; TRBD2 is a possible D gene (5 bases). CDR1 and CDR2 from the germline V gene are SGHTA and FQGTGA. Trimming took off 3 bases at V and 4 bases at J, with 9 bases between the two ends. This CDR3 has 14 amino acids. The chain's CDR3 is CASSLDSSTGELFF. CDR3 DNA sequence: TGTGCCAGCAGCTTGGACTCCAGCACCGGGGAGCTGTTTTTT.

This chain links TRBV18 with TRBJ2-7; D remains unclear. Germline loops: CDR1 KGHSH, CDR2 LQKENI. V was shortened by 3 bases and J by 3 bases, with 9 bases between the two germline ends. The CDR3 has 13 amino acids. The CDR3 sequence: CASSPLERYEQYF. As DNA, the CDR3 is TGTGCCAGCTCACCCCTGGAGCGCTACGAGCAGTACTTC.

The rearrangement links TRBV30 to TRBJ2-7; possible D gene TRBD1, 6 bases. This CDR3 region has 18 residues. Germline V gene sequence: CDR1 GTSNPN, CDR2 SVGIG (reference sequence). Trimming took off 3 bases at V and 2 bases at J, with 26 bases between the two ends. CDR3 residues: CAWRPTGLDFPPPYEQYF. CDR3 DNA: TGTGCCTGGAGACCGACAGGCCTGGACTTCCCTCCCCCCTACGAGCAGTACTTC.

The CDR3 DNA is TGCGCCAGCAGCCAAGATGGTCGTGTAGGGAGTGGCTACACCTTC. Its protein is CASSQDGRVGSGYTF. This rearrangement joins TRBV4-3 to TRBJ1-2; D is undetermined. Germline CDR1 reads LGHNA; CDR2 reads YSLEER. Trimming left V 0 bases short and J 7 bases short, with 15 bases between. The CDR3 consists of 15 residues.

This clone was picked up one time. This chain uses TRBV2 with TRBJ2-7; D perhaps matches TRBD1 (6 bases). This CDR3 region has 13 residues. V was cut by 7 bases and J by 3 bases, with 13 bases left in between. Germline V gene data show CDR1 as SNHLY and CDR2 as FYNNEI. CDR3 protein: CASNGPGVYEQYF. CDR3 DNA sequence: TGTGCCAGCAATGGACCAGGGGTCTACGAGCAGTACTTC. Together with reference TRBV2 and TRBJ2-7, the CDR3 gives the full variable domain: EPEVTQTPSHQVTQMGQEVILRCVPISNHLYFYWYRQILGQKVEFLVSFYNNEISEKSEIFDDQFSVERPDGSNFTLKIRSTKLEDSAMYFCASNGPGVYEQYFGPGTRLTVT.

The V call is TRBV27, the J call TRBJ2-7; 8 bases map to TRBD1. V lost 4 bases and J lost 5; bases outside the gene matches: 4. The CDR3 has 13 residues. Germline CDR1 reads MNHEY; CDR2 reads SMNVEV (reference sequence). The CDR3 region is CASSSYRGDEQYF. The DNA for the CDR3 is TGTGCCAGCAGTTCGTACAGGGGGGACGAGCAGTACTTC.

CDR3 protein: CASSEFGSYEQYF. DNA of the CDR3: TGCGCCAGCAGTGAGTTCGGTTCCTACGAGCAGTACTTC. The rearrangement links TRBV10-1 to TRBJ2-7; D call uncertain. There are 13 residues in the CDR3. Germline CDR1 reads WNHNN; CDR2 reads SYGVQD (reference sequence). V dropped 1 base and J dropped 1 base, with 5 bases sitting between them.

CDR3 in DNA: TGTGCCTGGGGGGGGATTGAAGCTTTCTTT. Its translation: CAWGGIEAFF. The V and J genes are TRBV30 and TRBJ1-1; D possibly corresponds to TRBD1 (5 bases). Germline loops: CDR1 GTSNPN, CDR2 SVGIG (reference sequence). CDR3 length: 10 residues. V was clipped by 5 bases and J by 7 bases, with 8 bases between them.

This clone has only one observation. V usage is TRBV7-6 and J usage is TRBJ1-5, with 12 bases fitting TRBD1. CDR1 and CDR2 from the germline V gene are SGHVS and FNYEAQ. Trimming took 3 bases from V and 1 from J; bases not matched to a gene: 1. CDR3 size: 16 residues. The CDR3 DNA is TGTGCCAGCAGCTTTGGGACAGGGGGCAGCAATCAGCCCCAGCATTTT. Protein: CASSFGTGGSNQPQHF.

The rearrangement uses TRBV18 and TRBJ2-3; no reliable D call. Trimming removed 1 base at V and 2 bases at J, with 7 bases between. The CDR3 length is 14 residues. Germline V CDR1 and CDR2: KGHSH, LQKENI. As DNA, the CDR3 is TGTGCCAGCTCACCACTGGGCTTCACAGATACGCAGTATTTT. Amino acids: CASSPLGFTDTQYF. Using reference TRBV18 and TRBJ2-3 for the parts outside the CDR3, the full variable domain is NAGVMQNPRHLVRRRGQEARLRCSPMKGHSHVYWYRQLPEEGLKFMVYLQKENIIDESGMPKERFSAEFPKEGPSILRIQQVVRGDSAAYFCASSPLGFTDTQYFGPGTRLTVL.